This TCR beta chain was documented in a study of T cell repertoires in cytomegalovirus infection. Overall study context: Recently described HLA-C-restricted plus well-studied HLA-B-restricted CMV epitopes were used.

V lost 6 bases and J 5 bases, leaving 14 bases between the germline ends. CDR3 length: 14 amino acids. Details on this clonotype: What it binds is not known.

MiXCR was run by TCRdb on the reads, yielding one entry per CDR3 protein. The sample includes about 270,000 distinct CDR3 sequences, less than 25% of them seen just once. Whole-study findings and limits: CMV-specific TCR beta clonotypes restricted by HLA-C were the ones dominating the ex vivo response.

J is TRBJ2-1 and V is TRBV12-3 or TRBV12-4; tentatively, D is TRBD2 (6 bases). Material: cultured PBMCs, obtained from culture after CMV antigen stimulation. This clonotype originated in a human donor in good health (CMV status not recorded). Some clones in this sample may be carry-over from other donors' samples. The CDR3 region is CASSLGTLNNEQFF. DNA for the CDR3: TGTGCCAGCAGCCTCGGGACTCTAAACAATGAGCAGTTCTTC.